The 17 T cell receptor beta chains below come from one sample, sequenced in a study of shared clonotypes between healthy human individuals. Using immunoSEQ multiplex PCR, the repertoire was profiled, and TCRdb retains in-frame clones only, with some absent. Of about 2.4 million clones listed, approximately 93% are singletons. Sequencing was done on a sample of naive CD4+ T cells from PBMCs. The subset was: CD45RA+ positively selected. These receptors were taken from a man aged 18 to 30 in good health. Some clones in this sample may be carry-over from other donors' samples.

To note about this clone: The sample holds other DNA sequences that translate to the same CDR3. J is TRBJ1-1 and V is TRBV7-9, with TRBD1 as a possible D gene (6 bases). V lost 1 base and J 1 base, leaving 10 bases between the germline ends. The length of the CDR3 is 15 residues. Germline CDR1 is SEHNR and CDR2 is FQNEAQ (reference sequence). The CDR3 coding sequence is TGTGCCAGCAGCTTAGTTGGCAGGGGGAACACTGAAGCTTTCTTT. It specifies CASSLVGRGNTEAFF.

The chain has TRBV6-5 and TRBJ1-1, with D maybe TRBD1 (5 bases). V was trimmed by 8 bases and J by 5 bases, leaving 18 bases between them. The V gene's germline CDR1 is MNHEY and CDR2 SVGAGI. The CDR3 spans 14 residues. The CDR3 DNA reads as TGTGCCAGCTCACGGGGCAGGTTAGGGACTGAAGCTTTCTTT. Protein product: CASSRGRLGTEAFF.

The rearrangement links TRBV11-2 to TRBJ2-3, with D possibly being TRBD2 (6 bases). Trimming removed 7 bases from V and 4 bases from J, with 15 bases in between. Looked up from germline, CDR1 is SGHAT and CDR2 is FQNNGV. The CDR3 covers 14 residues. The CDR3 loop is CASTVDGGPDTQYF. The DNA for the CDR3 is TGTGCCAGCACCGTAGACGGAGGGCCAGATACGCAGTATTTT.

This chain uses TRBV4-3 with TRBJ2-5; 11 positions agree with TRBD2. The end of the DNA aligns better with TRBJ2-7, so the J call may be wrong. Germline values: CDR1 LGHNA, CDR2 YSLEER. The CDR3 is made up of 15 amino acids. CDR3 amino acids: CASSQRLAGTYEQYF. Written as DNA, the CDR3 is TGCGCCAGCAGCCAAAGACTAGCGGGGACCTACGAGCAGTACTTC.

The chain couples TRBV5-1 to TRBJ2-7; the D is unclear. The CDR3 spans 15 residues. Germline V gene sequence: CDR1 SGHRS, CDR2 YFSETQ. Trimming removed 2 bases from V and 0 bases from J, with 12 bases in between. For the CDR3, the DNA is TGCGCCAGCAGCTTTCTCACCAGCCCCTCCTACGAGCAGTACTTC. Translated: CASSFLTSPSYEQYF.

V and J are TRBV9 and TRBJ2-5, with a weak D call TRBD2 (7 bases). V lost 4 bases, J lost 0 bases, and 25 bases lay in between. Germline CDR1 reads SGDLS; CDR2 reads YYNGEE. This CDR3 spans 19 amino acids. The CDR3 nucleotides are TGTGCCAGCAGCCTAGGGAGCGGGACAACGAATTGGTACCAAGAGACCCAGTACTTC. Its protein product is CASSLGSGTTNWYQETQYF.

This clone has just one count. CDR3: CASSVRDSETEAFF. CDR3 DNA: TGCGCCAGCAGCGTCCGGGACAGTGAGACTGAAGCTTTCTTT. This chain joins TRBV5-1 and TRBJ1-1, with 7 nucleotides matching TRBD1. Germline CDR1 is SGHRS and CDR2 is YFSETQ. The CDR3 has 14 residues. J was trimmed by 5 bases and V by 4 bases; bases with no gene match: 8.

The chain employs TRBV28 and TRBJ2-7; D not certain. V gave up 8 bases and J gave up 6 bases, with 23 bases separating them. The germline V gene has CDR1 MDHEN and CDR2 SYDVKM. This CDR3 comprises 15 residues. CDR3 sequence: CASSPPSPAVGEQYF. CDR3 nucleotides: TGTGCCAGCTCTCCTCCCTCACCCGCTGTCGGCGAGCAGTACTTC.

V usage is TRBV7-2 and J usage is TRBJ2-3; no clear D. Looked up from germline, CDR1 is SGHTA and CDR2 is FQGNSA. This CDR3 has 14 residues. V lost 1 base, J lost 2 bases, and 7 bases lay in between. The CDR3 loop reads CASSLEAITDTQYF. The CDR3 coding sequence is TGTGCCAGCAGCTTAGAGGCCATCACAGATACGCAGTATTTT.

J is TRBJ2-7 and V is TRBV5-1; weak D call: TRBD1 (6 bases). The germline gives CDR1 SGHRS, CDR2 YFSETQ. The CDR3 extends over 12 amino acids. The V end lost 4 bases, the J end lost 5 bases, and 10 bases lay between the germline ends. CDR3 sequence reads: CASSVQGNEQYF. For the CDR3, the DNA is TGCGCCAGCAGCGTACAGGGAAACGAGCAGTACTTC.

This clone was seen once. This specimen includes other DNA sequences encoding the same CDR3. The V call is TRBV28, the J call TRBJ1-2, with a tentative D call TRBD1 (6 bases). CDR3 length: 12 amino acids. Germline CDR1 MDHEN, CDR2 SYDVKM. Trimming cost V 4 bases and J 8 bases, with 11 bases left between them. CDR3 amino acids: CASSSYREGYTF. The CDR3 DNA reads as TGTGCCAGCAGTTCATACAGGGAAGGCTACACCTTC.

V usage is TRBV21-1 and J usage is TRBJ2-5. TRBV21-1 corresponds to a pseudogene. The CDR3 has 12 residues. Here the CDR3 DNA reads TGTGCCAGCAAAAACACTGAAGAGACCCAGTACTTC. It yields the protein CASKNTEETQYF.

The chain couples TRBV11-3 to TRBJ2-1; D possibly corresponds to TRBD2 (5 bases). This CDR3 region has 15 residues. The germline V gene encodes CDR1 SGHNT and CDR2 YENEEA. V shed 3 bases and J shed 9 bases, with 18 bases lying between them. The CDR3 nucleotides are TGTGCCAGCAGCTTCAGCGCTGGACTTCGGGTTGAGCAGTTCTTC. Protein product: CASSFSAGLRVEQFF.

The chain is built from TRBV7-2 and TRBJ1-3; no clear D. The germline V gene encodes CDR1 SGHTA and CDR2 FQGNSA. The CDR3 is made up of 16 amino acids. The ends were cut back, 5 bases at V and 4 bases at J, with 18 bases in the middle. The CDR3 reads CASSPFASRPGNTIYF. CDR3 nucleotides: TGTGCCAGCAGCCCCTTCGCCAGTCGACCCGGAAACACCATATATTTT. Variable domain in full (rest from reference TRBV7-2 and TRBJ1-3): GAGVSQSPSNKVTEKGKDVELRCDPISGHTALYWYRQSLGQGLEFLIYFQGNSAPDKSGLPSDRFSAERTGGSVSTLTIQRTQQEDSAVYLCASSPFASRPGNTIYFGEGSWLTVV.

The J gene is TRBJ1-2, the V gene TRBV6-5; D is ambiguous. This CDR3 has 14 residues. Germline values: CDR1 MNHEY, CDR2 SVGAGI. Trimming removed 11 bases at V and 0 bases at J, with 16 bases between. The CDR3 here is CAVGEVHPNYGYTF. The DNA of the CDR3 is TGTGCCGTCGGCGAGGTGCACCCTAACTATGGCTACACCTTC.

The CDR3 DNA is TGTGCCAGCAGCTTGGGGACCACAGGGTATAGCAATCAGCCCCAGCATTTT. Translation gives CASSLGTTGYSNQPQHF. The gene calls are TRBV5-5 and TRBJ1-5; D is perhaps TRBD1 (6 bases). The length of the CDR3 is 17 residues. The germline CDR1 and CDR2 sequences are SGHKS and YYEKEE (reference sequence). Trimming stripped 0 bases from V and 0 bases from J, with 13 bases between.

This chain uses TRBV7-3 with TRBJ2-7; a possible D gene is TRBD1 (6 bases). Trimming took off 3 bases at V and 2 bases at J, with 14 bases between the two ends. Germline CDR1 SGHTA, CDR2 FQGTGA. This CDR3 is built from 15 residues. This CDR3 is CASSFLGGQPYEQYF. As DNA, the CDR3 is TGTGCCAGCAGCTTTTTAGGAGGACAGCCCTACGAGCAGTACTTC.